This entry is about one T cell receptor (beta chain). Its antigen has not been determined. The input lacks base qualities; no much larger clone sits a single base away. TCRbeta CDR3 regions were amplified from genomic DNA using the immunoSEQ Assay, a bias-controlled multiplex PCR. The original pipeline was this. Within the assay, amplification of reference gene primers was used to estimate how many nucleated cells each sample contained. To quantify the absolute abundance of each unique TCRbeta CDR3 rearrangement, sequence reads were collapsed and filtered. For each sample, productive Simpson clonality was calculated as the square root of Simpson's diversity index across productive rearrangements. TCRdb mirrors the immuneACCESS table, restricted to in-frame sequences. Some clones are absent from its copies; in checked studies, under half trace to an unresolved V gene, and the reason for the others is unknown. That table furnishes V, J and clone size, whereas the DNA furnished D and trimming. This sample has about 85,000 clones in its table, and 90% of those were observed once. The ten largest clonotypes hold roughly 4.5% of the sample.

This specimen comes from a study of blood T cell repertoires in COVID-19 (dated by TCRdb to 2018 to 2021). General notes on the study: Samples from collaborators originated in the United States, Italy and Spain and spanned both the acute and convalescent phases of COVID-19. Sample metadata almost always included a de-identified subject ID, COVID-19 status, age in years and sex. Where available, HLA class I and class II types were taken from metadata supplied by the sample provider and were not determined by assay-based typing. The dataset comprised deeply sampled blood TCRbeta repertoires from subjects exposed to, actively infected with, or recovered from COVID-19. The repertoires were released in a freely available public database intended as a resource for research on the immune response to SARS-CoV-2. The prospective study material was composed of cDNA or gDNA derived from T cells, B-cell-depleted T cells, or PBMCs. The samples were drawn from the first 160 participants of the ongoing ImmuneRACE study and from 1,200 or so subjects provided by 6 global collaborators. Results and caveats for the whole study, not just this receptor: Clinical and demographic metadata were provided uncurated, with the amount varying by source and participant.

Each collaborating institution followed its own protocols to collect whole blood in K2EDTA tubes. For TCRbeta analysis, collaborators shipped samples as frozen whole blood, isolated PBMCs, or DNA extracted from either of those sample types. At the junction V is shortened by 5 bases and J by 1 base; bases outside the gene matches: 6. Based on the germline V gene (reference sequence), the CDR1 and CDR2 sequences are GTSNPN and SVGIG. Spanning cysteine to phenylalanine, the CDR3 consists of 14 amino acids. Solely the CDR3 DNA is kept, with 42 bases framed from the first base. The sample consisted of peripheral blood. The chain uses TRBV30 and TRBJ1-1, with 8 central nucleotides matching TRBD1. The sequence was collected from a woman of 80 years or more with active or convalescent COVID-19. CDR3 protein: CAWEPGTGNTEAFF. The DNA sequence follows: TGTGCCTGGGAGCCCGGGACAGGGAACACTGAAGCTTTCTTT.